These T cell receptor beta chains were read from a single sample in a study of T cell responses to AZD1222 COVID-19 vaccine. Clones were read by immunoSEQ multiplex PCR, and TCRdb kept only the in-frame ones, dropping some. The sample gives around 160,000 clones, 82% of which show up once; around 4.1% is in the top ten. The starting material was peripheral blood, obtained on day 0 of MenACWY control vaccination. The origin of the receptors is an adult in good health. Each CDR3 is given with its conserved first and last residue. The D gene is left open where the match is weak. The size of a clone is reported for some rows only, either as once, few or many, or as a class for expanded clones.

NA | TRBJ1-1 | once | TRBV29-1 | TGCAGCGCGACAGGATTCAACACTGAAGCTTTCTTT | CSATGFNTEAFF
TRBD2 | TRBJ2-1 | NA | TRBV2 | TGTGCCAGCACCGCGGGGGGGAGCTCCTACAATGAGCAGTTCTTC | CASTAGGSSYNEQFF
TRBD1 | TRBJ2-7 | few | TRBV5-1 | TGCGCCAGCAGCCTAGGACAGGGTGCCTACGAGCAGTACTTC | CASSLGQGAYEQYF
NA | TRBJ1-1 | NA | TRBV10-3 | TGTGCCATCAGGGCCGGCTTAATGAACACTGAAGCTTTCTTT | CAIRAGLMNTEAFF
TRBD2 | TRBJ2-7 | NA | TRBV28 | TGTGCCAGCACCCTTAGCGGGGCGAATCCCTACGAGCAGTACTTC | CASTLSGANPYEQYF
TRBD2 | TRBJ2-1 | NA | TRBV11-2 | TGTGCCAGCAGTTGGGGACTAAACCCGCTCTCCTACAATGAGCAGTTCTTC | CASSWGLNPLSYNEQFF
TRBD1 | TRBJ1-1 | NA | TRBV10-2 | TGCGCCACCGGACAGGGCTTTCGGACTGAAGCTTTCTTT | CATGQGFRTEAFF
NA | TRBJ1-2 | NA | TRBV10-2 | TGCGCCAGCGCACGAGAGGGCAATAACTATGGCTACACCTTC | CASAREGNNYGYTF
TRBD1 | TRBJ1-1 | NA | TRBV6-5 | TGTGCCAGCAGTTACTCTTTACAGGGACAGGACACTGAAGCTTTCTTT | CASSYSLQGQDTEAFF
NA | TRBJ2-7 | NA | TRBV7-9 | TGTGCCAGCAGCCACAACCGGGCCCCGTACGAGCAGTACTTC | CASSHNRAPYEQYF
NA | TRBJ1-4 | NA | TRBV9 | TGTGCCAGCAGCCCCTCACAGGGCCAGAATGAAAAACTGTTTTTT | CASSPSQGQNEKLFF
NA | TRBJ1-1 | NA | TRBV14 | TGTGCCAGCAGCCAAGGTAGCAGTACGCTTACCAAAGCTTTCTTT | CASSQGSSTLTKAFF
NA | TRBJ2-2 | few | TRBV27 | TGTGCCAGCAGTTTATGGCCCGACACCGGGGAGCTGTTTTTT | CASSLWPDTGELFF
NA | TRBJ1-1 | NA | TRBV5-1 | TGCGCCAGCAGCTGGGGACACGAAGGTGGAATGAACACTGAAGCTTTCTTT | CASSWGHEGGMNTEAFF
NA | TRBJ2-5 | NA | TRBV5-4 | TGTGCCAGCAGCGAGGACAGCCTGATGGGGACCCAGTACTTC | CASSEDSLMGTQYF
NA | TRBJ1-1 | NA | TRBV6-5 | TGTGCCAGCAGTTACTCCCGGCAGGTAAACACTGAAGCTTTCTTT | CASSYSRQVNTEAFF
TRBD2 | TRBJ2-3 | NA | TRBV7-9 | TGTGCCAGCAGCTCTAGCGGGGGAGGAGATACGCAGTATTTT | CASSSSGGGDTQYF
NA | TRBJ2-2 | NA | TRBV6-5 | TGTGCCAGCAGCCAACAGGGTCGGAACACCGGGGAGCTGTTTTTT | CASSQQGRNTGELFF
NA | TRBJ1-6 | NA | TRBV7-9 | TGTGCCAGCAGCGGCTATCCTACCGGGACGGACCCTGGGGCCCTCCACTTT | CASSGYPTGTDPGALHF
NA | TRBJ1-4 | NA | TRBV4-1 | TGCGCCAGCAGCCCTCTGGAATTTAATGAAAAACTGTTTTTT | CASSPLEFNEKLFF
NA | TRBJ2-3 | NA | TRBV11-3 | TGTGCCAGCAGCTTAGTTCCCACAGATACGCAGTATTTT | CASSLVPTDTQYF
NA | TRBJ2-3 | once | TRBV19 | TGTGCCAGTAGTGGGTGGGGACTCCCTACCACAGATACGCAGTATTTT | CASSGWGLPTTDTQYF
NA | TRBJ1-2 | once | TRBV4-1 | TGCGCCAGCAGCCAAGAACAGGGAATCTATGGCTACACCTTC | CASSQEQGIYGYTF
TRBD1 | TRBJ2-1 | NA | TRBV19 | TGTGCCAGTAGTGCCCGACAGGGGCACGCTGAGCAGTTCTTC | CASSARQGHAEQFF
NA | TRBJ1-2 | NA | TRBV29-1 | TGCAGCGTTGAAGAATCCGGGAGGAATGCCTATGGCTACACCTTC | CSVEESGRNAYGYTF
NA | TRBJ1-3 | once | TRBV5-1 | TGCGCCAGCAGCTTGGAAATACAGGGCTTGGGTGGAAACACCATATATTTT | CASSLEIQGLGGNTIYF
TRBD1 | TRBJ1-4 | NA | TRBV5-1 | TGCGCCAGCAGTCCCGGGACAGCCGATGAAAAACTGTTTTTT | CASSPGTADEKLFF
NA | TRBJ1-1 | NA | TRBV5-6 | TGTGCCAGCAGCGAAAACAGAGGGCAGACTGAAGCTTTCTTT | CASSENRGQTEAFF
NA | TRBJ1-2 | NA | TRBV6-1 | TGTGCCAGCAGTGAGTTTACGGGCCTTAACTATGGCTACACCTTC | CASSEFTGLNYGYTF
NA | TRBJ2-7 | NA | TRBV7-9 | TGTGCCAGCAGCTTAGAATCTACCTACGAGCAGTACTTC | CASSLESTYEQYF
NA | TRBJ2-1 | NA | TRBV7-3 | TGTGCCAGCAGCTTAACTGGTGTTTTCGATGAGCAGTTCTTC | CASSLTGVFDEQFF
NA | TRBJ2-2 | NA | TRBV5-1 | TGCGCCAGCAGCACCGGGGTCGGGGAGCTGTTTTTT | CASSTGVGELFF
NA | TRBJ2-5 | NA | TRBV7-8 | TGTGCCAGCAGTCCCACTAGGGGAGAGACCCAGTACTTC | CASSPTRGETQYF
TRBD2 | TRBJ2-1 | NA | TRBV6-6 | TGTGCCAGCAGTGCCCCTGGCGGGGGGAACTACAATGAGCAGTTCTTC | CASSAPGGGNYNEQFF
NA | TRBJ1-2 | once | TRBV11-1 | TGTGCCAGCAGCCAGGACAGCTATGGCTACACCTTC | CASSQDSYGYTF
NA | TRBJ2-7 | NA | TRBV10-2 | TGCGCCAGCAGTCGGGGGACAGTCACCTACGAGCAGTACTTC | CASSRGTVTYEQYF
TRBD2 | TRBJ2-2 | NA | TRBV7-9 | TGTGCCAGCAGCCAGGGAGGGCGGAACACCGGGGAGCTGTTTTTT | CASSQGGRNTGELFF
TRBD2 | TRBJ2-1 | NA | TRBV12-3/TRBV12-4 | TGTGCCAGCAGTCGCGGGGGGTTCAATGAGCAGTTCTTC | CASSRGGFNEQFF
TRBD1 | TRBJ2-6 | NA | TRBV2 | TGTGCCAGCAGTGACGGACAGGCTGGGGCCAACGTCCTGACTTTC | CASSDGQAGANVLTF
NA | TRBJ1-5 | NA | TRBV7-8 | TGTGCCAGCAGCTTATATGACGGGGGGTATCAGCCCCAGCATTTT | CASSLYDGGYQPQHF
NA | TRBJ2-2 | NA | TRBV2 | TGTGCAGGGGCTGGCGCCAGGACCCACACCGGGGAGCTGTTTTTT | CAGAGARTHTGELFF
TRBD1 | TRBJ1-6 | NA | TRBV10-2 | TGCGCCAGCTCGACAGGGATCTATAATTCACCCCTCCACTTT | CASSTGIYNSPLHF